Below, 28 T cell receptor beta chains from the same sample are listed, as sequenced in a study of blood T cell repertoires in COVID-19. Clones were sequenced by immunoSEQ multiplex PCR, and TCRdb holds only the in-frame ones, with some missing. The sample has about 100,000 clones; roughly 86% are singletons. The sample consisted of peripheral blood. All receptors come from an older woman with acute or convalescent COVID-19.

The chain couples TRBV10-1 to TRBJ2-3, with 8 bases that match TRBD2. Germline CDR1 is WNHNN and CDR2 is SYGVQD (reference sequence). The CDR3 totals 15 residues. The V gene end was trimmed by 8 bases and the J gene end by 2 bases; junction bases not matched to a gene: 9. The CDR3 region is CASGSAGGPTDTQYF. The CDR3 nucleotides are TGCGCCAGCGGTAGTGCGGGAGGCCCCACAGATACGCAGTATTTT.

The sample holds one count of this clone. The chain links TRBV28 to TRBJ1-1; D is ambiguous. The CDR3 spans 13 residues. V was trimmed by 2 bases and J by 3 bases, leaving 7 bases between them. Germline CDR1 MDHEN, CDR2 SYDVKM. CDR3 nucleotide sequence: TGTGCCAGCAGTTTAACACCAGACACTGAAGCTTTCTTT. Protein sequence: CASSLTPDTEAFF.

This chain links TRBV4-1 with TRBJ2-3; the D gene is possibly TRBD2 (6 bases). The CDR3 is 17 amino acids. V was cut by 0 bases and J by 4 bases, with 17 bases left in between. Germline CDR1 and CDR2: MGHRA and YSYEKL. CDR3 protein: CASSQDAAGLPPDTQYF. The CDR3 nucleotides are TGCGCCAGCAGCCAAGATGCGGCGGGACTCCCCCCAGATACGCAGTATTTT.

The rearrangement joins TRBV27 to TRBJ2-4; TRBD1 aligns across 11 bases. The V segment lost 4 bases and the J segment 2 bases; nucleotides outside the gene matches: 1. Germline V gene data show CDR1 as MNHEY and CDR2 as SMNVEV (reference sequence). The CDR3 loop spans 15 amino acids. The CDR3 protein is CASSWDRGTKNIQYF. The CDR3 DNA reads TGTGCCAGCAGTTGGGACAGGGGGACCAAAAACATTCAGTACTTC.

Only a few counts were recorded for this clone. The genes are TRBV7-9 and TRBJ1-1, with D perhaps matching TRBD1 (5 bases). V gave up 6 bases and J gave up 8 bases, with 25 bases separating them. Germline-derived CDR1 and CDR2 are SEHNR and FQNEAQ (reference sequence). The length of the CDR3 is 16 residues. The DNA of the CDR3 is TGTGCCAGCAGTCAAGTGAGCGGGCGCGGGGGAAAAGAAGCTTTCTTT. It encodes CASSQVSGRGGKEAFF.

This chain connects TRBV3-1 (or the pseudogene TRBV3-2) to TRBJ2-4; 7 bases are shared with TRBD1. CDR1 is LGHDT, CDR2 YNNKEL, per germline (reference sequence). The CDR3 runs to 14 residues. V trimming: 3 bases; J trimming: 6 bases; junction bases outside the gene matches: 5. The DNA of the CDR3 is TGTGCCAGCAGCCAGCCCGGGACAGCAAACATTCAGTACTTC. Protein: CASSQPGTANIQYF.

This rearrangement joins TRBV2 to TRBJ1-2; possibly TRBD1 for D (5 bases). The CDR3 extends over 14 amino acids. Trimming removed 7 bases from V and 1 base from J, with 13 bases in between. Germline CDR1 is SNHLY and CDR2 is FYNNEI. CDR3 coding DNA: TGTGCCAGCACCGGAGACAGAGTTAACTATGGCTACACCTTC. Amino acids: CASTGDRVNYGYTF.

CDR3 protein: CASSLSGGTDTQYF. For the CDR3, the DNA is TGTGCCAGCAGCTTAAGCGGAGGCACAGATACGCAGTATTTT. The chain carries TRBV11-1 and TRBJ2-3; D might be TRBD2 (5 bases). Germline V gene lookup returns CDR1 SGHAT and CDR2 FQDESV (reference sequence). The V gene lost 2 bases and the J gene lost 1 base, with 7 bases spanning the gap. CDR3 size: 14 residues. The full variable domain, in which reference TRBV11-1 and TRBJ2-3 provide the parts outside the CDR3, is EAEVAQSPRYKITEKSQAVAFWCDPISGHATLYWYRQILGQGPELLVQFQDESVVDDSQLPKDRFSAERLKGVDSTLKIQPAELGDSAMYLCASSLSGGTDTQYFGPGTRLTVL.

The J gene is TRBJ1-1, the V gene TRBV6-2 or TRBV6-3, with D tentatively TRBD1 (5 bases). CDR1 MNHEY and CDR2 SVGEGT come from the germline V gene. V was pared by 2 bases and J by 2 bases, with 9 bases between. CDR3 length: 14 residues. CDR3 sequence (DNA): TGTGCCAGCAGTTACGGGGCCGGCAACACTGAAGCTTTCTTT. It translates to CASSYGAGNTEAFF.

The V and J genes are TRBV19 and TRBJ1-6; D is possibly TRBD1 (6 bases). In germline, CDR1 is LNHDA, CDR2 SQIVND (reference sequence). The CDR3 has 13 residues. The ends were cut back, 5 bases at V and 7 bases at J, with 9 bases in the middle. The chain's CDR3 is CASSPGQNSPLHF. CDR3 nucleotides: TGTGCCAGTAGTCCTGGACAGAATTCACCCCTCCACTTT.

The chain recombines TRBV6-2 or TRBV6-3 with TRBJ1-2, with 7 bases identical to TRBD1. With V trimmed by 4 bases and J by 5 bases, 1 base remained unmatched. CDR1 is MNHEY, CDR2 SVGEGT, per germline. The CDR3 is 12 residues long. CDR3 sequence: CASSLQGYGYTF. CDR3 DNA: TGTGCCAGCAGTTTACAGGGGTATGGCTACACCTTC.

In DNA form, the CDR3 reads TGTGCCAGCAGCTTTGGGGGCGGGAGCACAGATACGCAGTATTTT. It translates to CASSFGGGSTDTQYF. This rearrangement joins TRBV9 to TRBJ2-3, with D maybe TRBD1 (6 bases). The CDR3 spans 15 residues. V was shortened by 4 bases and J by 0 bases, with 12 bases between the two germline ends. The germline V gene has CDR1 SGDLS and CDR2 YYNGEE.

This clone was seen a handful of times. The chain is built from TRBV19 and TRBJ1-2; 7 bases are a match to TRBD1. The CDR3 consists of 14 residues. The germline CDR1 and CDR2 sequences are LNHDA and SQIVND (reference sequence). The V gene end was trimmed by 4 bases and the J gene end by 4 bases; junction bases not matched to a gene: 6. CDR3 coding DNA: TGTGCCAGTAGTACCGCACAGGGGCGCTATGGCTACACCTTC. Encoded protein: CASSTAQGRYGYTF.

The chain joins TRBV2 to TRBJ2-7, with unresolved D. The CDR3 is made up of 14 amino acids. CDR1 is SNHLY and CDR2 is FYNNEI in the germline V gene. V lost 2 bases and J 0 bases, leaving 8 bases between the germline ends. The CDR3 DNA is TGTGCCAGCAGTGAATATGGCAGCTCCTACGAGCAGTACTTC. Translating gives CASSEYGSSYEQYF.

This chain links TRBV5-1 with TRBJ2-5; 8 bases are a match to TRBD2. This CDR3 is built from 14 residues. J lost 5 bases, V lost 2 bases, and 5 bases had no gene match. CDR1 is SGHRS, CDR2 YFSETQ, per germline. The CDR3 DNA sequence: TGCGCCAGCAGCTTTGGACTAGCCGAGGAGACCCAGTACTTC. Protein sequence: CASSFGLAEETQYF.

This chain uses TRBV7-9 with TRBJ2-5, with D uncertain. The CDR3 has 12 amino acids. CDR1 is SEHNR, CDR2 FQNEAQ, per germline (reference sequence). V was pared by 2 bases and J by 6 bases, with 7 bases between. CDR3 coding DNA: TGTGCCAGCAGCTTATTCAGGCAGACCCAGTACTTC. Protein: CASSLFRQTQYF.

This sequence joins TRBV2 and TRBJ1-1; 7 positions match TRBD1. V was clipped by 8 bases and J by 3 bases; unmatched bases: 12. Germline CDR1 reads SNHLY; CDR2 reads FYNNEI. The CDR3 is 15 residues long. This CDR3 is CASSLGQFKYTEAFF. Here the CDR3 DNA reads TGTGCCAGCTCACTGGGACAGTTTAAGTACACTGAAGCTTTCTTT.

The rearrangement joins TRBV11-2 to TRBJ1-2, with D hard to call. The CDR3 consists of 13 residues. Germline V gene lookup returns CDR1 SGHAT and CDR2 FQNNGV. V lost 2 bases to trimming and J lost 1 base, with 5 bases between them. The CDR3 DNA reads as TGTGCCAGCAGCTTACAGATTAACTATGGCTACACCTTC. Amino acids: CASSLQINYGYTF.

The chain uses TRBV3-1 (or the pseudogene TRBV3-2) and TRBJ2-1; a possible D gene is TRBD1 (6 bases). CDR1 is LGHDT, CDR2 YNNKEL, per germline (reference sequence). The CDR3 loop spans 14 amino acids. V dropped 0 bases and J dropped 4 bases, with 7 bases sitting between them. CDR3 amino acids: CASSQEGGYNEQFF. The CDR3 bases are TGTGCCAGCAGCCAAGAAGGGGGTTACAATGAGCAGTTCTTC.

The chain joins TRBV3-1 (or the pseudogene TRBV3-2) to TRBJ1-1; D perhaps matches TRBD1 (5 bases). CDR1 is LGHDT, CDR2 YNNKEL, per germline (reference sequence). The V end lost 1 base, the J end lost 2 bases, and 14 bases lay between the germline ends. The CDR3 consists of 16 residues. In DNA, the CDR3 is TGTGCCAGCAGCCAAGGAATAGGGGCAGGAAACACTGAAGCTTTCTTT. Residues: CASSQGIGAGNTEAFF.

The gene calls are TRBV6-5 and TRBJ2-7, with 9 bases lining up with TRBD1. This CDR3 is 13 amino acids long. Germline V gene sequence: CDR1 MNHEY, CDR2 SVGAGI. V lost 7 bases to trimming and J lost 5 bases; unmatched junction nucleotides: 6. The CDR3 loop reads CASKGTGYNEQYF. In DNA, the CDR3 is TGTGCCAGCAAGGGGACAGGGTATAACGAGCAGTACTTC.

The chain joins TRBV7-9 to TRBJ2-7; 8 bases match TRBD2. With V trimmed by 8 bases and J by 7 bases, 10 bases remained unmatched. CDR1 is SEHNR and CDR2 is FQNEAQ in the germline V gene (reference sequence). This CDR3 has 13 amino acids. CDR3 loop: CASSTGGPGEQYF. The CDR3 DNA reads as TGTGCCAGCTCTACGGGAGGGCCAGGGGAGCAGTACTTC.

The genes are TRBV27 and TRBJ1-2; TRBD1 matches 10 bases. The CDR3 has 15 residues. The germline CDR1 and CDR2 sequences are MNHEY and SMNVEV (reference sequence). The V segment lost 5 bases and the J segment 7 bases; nucleotides outside the gene matches: 10. The CDR3 reads CASSHAGQGMAGYTF. DNA of the CDR3: TGTGCCAGCAGTCATGCGGGACAGGGGATGGCTGGCTACACCTTC.

The chain employs TRBV5-1 and TRBJ1-1; TRBD1 is a possible D gene (5 bases). Trimming removed 0 bases at V and 3 bases at J, with 12 bases between. The CDR3 is made up of 15 amino acids. CDR1 and CDR2 from the germline V gene are SGHRS and YFSETQ. The CDR3 DNA follows: TGCGCCAGCAGCTTGGTGGCAGGGAGGGACACTGAAGCTTTCTTT. Translated: CASSLVAGRDTEAFF. Variable domain in full (rest from reference TRBV5-1 and TRBJ1-1): KAGVTQTPRYLIKTRGQQVTLSCSPISGHRSVSWYQQTPGQGLQFLFEYFSETQRNKGNFPGRFSGRQFSNSRSEMNVSTLELGDSALYLCASSLVAGRDTEAFFGQGTRLTVV.

CDR3 in DNA: TGTGCCAGCAGTTCGCGGGCCCCCGGGGAGCTGTTTTTT. Amino acids: CASSSRAPGELFF. The V and J genes are TRBV28 and TRBJ2-2; maybe TRBD2 (5 bases). The CDR3 has 13 amino acids. Germline assignment: CDR1 MDHEN and CDR2 SYDVKM. Trimming took 4 bases from V and 6 from J, leaving 9 bases between them.

This sequence joins TRBV3-1 (or the pseudogene TRBV3-2) and TRBJ2-1; possibly TRBD2 for D (6 bases). Trimming removed 3 bases from V and 5 bases from J, with 11 bases in between. Germline V gene data show CDR1 as LGHDT and CDR2 as YNNKEL (reference sequence). The CDR3 runs 14 residues. The CDR3 here is CASSQSGGHNEQFF. In nucleotides, the CDR3 is TGTGCCAGCAGCCAGTCCGGGGGACACAATGAGCAGTTCTTC.

The V call is TRBV6-5, the J call TRBJ2-5; 7 bases match TRBD1. This CDR3 is 14 amino acids long. Germline V gives CDR1 MNHEY, CDR2 SVGAGI. With V trimmed by 6 bases and J by 3 bases, 7 bases remained unmatched. CDR3 in amino acids: CASSRQGGKETQYF. The CDR3 DNA reads TGTGCCAGCAGCCGACAGGGCGGAAAAGAGACCCAGTACTTC.

In this sample, this clone turned up once. The chain has TRBV3-1 (or the pseudogene TRBV3-2) and TRBJ2-2; 8 positions match TRBD1. Germline assignment: CDR1 LGHDT and CDR2 YNNKEL (reference sequence). The trim removed 2 bases at V and 6 bases at J, leaving 8 bases unmatched. The CDR3 totals 16 residues. In nucleotides, the CDR3 is TGTGCCAGCAGCCAACTCACCCAGGGGGCGCCCGGGGAGCTGTTTTTT. As protein: CASSQLTQGAPGELFF.